This T cell receptor beta chain appears in the sequencing data of a study of shared clonotypes between healthy human individuals. Study overall: Researchers assigned three CD4 naive, three CD4 memory, two CD8 naive and one CD8 memory plate to each donor.

TCRdb's table, derived via immunoSEQ multiplex PCR, lists solely in-frame clones and lacks some. In the table there are some 2 million clones, around 95% of which are singletons. Germline values: CDR1 SGHTA, CDR2 FQGNSA. V lost 5 bases to trimming and J lost 4 bases; unmatched junction nucleotides: 12. The CDR3 loop spans 16 amino acids. From CD4+ cells came CD45RA+ naive and CD45RA-negative memory subsets. Study-level points and caveats: Among a few donors, around 5% of naive CD4 clonotypes were found in common. Deeper or shallower sequencing was expected to change how clonotypes are shared among donors.

This clone has just a few counts. Antigen specificity is unknown. The sample taken for sequencing was naive CD4+ T cells sorted from blood. As to subset: CD45RA+ positively selected. The source is a man aged 18 to 30 in good health. The chain is built from TRBV7-2 and TRBJ2-7; 9 bases agree with TRBD2. The CDR3 DNA sequence: TGTGCCAGCAGCCCGGAGGGGCCTAGCGGGAATTACGAGCAGTACTTC. Amino acids: CASSPEGPSGNYEQYF. The full variable domain, rest sourced from reference TRBV7-2 and TRBJ2-7, is GAGVSQSPSNKVTEKGKDVELRCDPISGHTALYWYRQSLGQGLEFLIYFQGNSAPDKSGLPSDRFSAERTGGSVSTLTIQRTQQEDSAVYLCASSPEGPSGNYEQYFGPGTRLTVT.